This T cell receptor (beta chain) comes out of a study of OX40 agonist ivuxolimab in advanced cancers. Libraries were prepared by immunoSEQ multiplex PCR; TCRdb keeps only in-frame clonotypes and omits some of them. The data show tens of thousands of clones, roughly 87% seen once. The CDR3 runs to 12 residues. Germline assignment: CDR1 MDHEN and CDR2 SYDVKM. V was pared by 8 bases and J by 6 bases, with 11 bases between. The starting material was CD4+ or CD8+ T cells sorted from blood, obtained in a trial of the OX40 agonist ivuxolimab. The chain uses TRBV28 and TRBJ2-1; D gene unclear. The origin of this receptor is an adult with an advanced solid tumor such as melanoma, head and neck, liver or kidney cancer. CDR3 sequence reads: CASQTAFNEQFF. DNA of the CDR3: TGTGCCAGCCAGACCGCTTTCAATGAGCAGTTCTTC.